Shown below are 21 T cell receptor beta chains from a single sample sequenced in a study of shared clonotypes between healthy human individuals. Libraries were prepared by immunoSEQ multiplex PCR; TCRdb keeps only in-frame clonotypes and omits some of them. The sample contains 550,000 to 800,000 clones, about 74% of which appear only once. Sequenced input: memory CD4+ T cells sorted from blood. Subset reported: CD45RA-negative fraction. These receptors all stem from a woman aged 25 to 45 in good health.

The chain links TRBV23-1 to TRBJ2-7; TRBD1 agrees at 9 bases. TRBV23-1 is labeled an ORF, and its function is uncertain. There are 14 residues in the CDR3. V was pared by 6 bases and J by 3 bases, with 6 bases of the junction left unmatched. CDR3 bases: TGCGCCAGCAGCCCCGGGACAGGGTACTACGAGCAGTACTTC. This translates into CASSPGTGYYEQYF.

This clone was counted only a few times. This chain joins TRBV2 and TRBJ2-5; D is uncertain. Germline V CDR1 and CDR2: SNHLY, FYNNEI. CDR3 length: 11 amino acids. V was shortened by 3 bases and J by 7 bases, with 6 bases between the two germline ends. Here the CDR3 DNA reads TGTGCCAGCAGTGATTTGGTGACCCAGTACTTC. This sequence encodes CASSDLVTQYF.

J is TRBJ1-1 and V is TRBV9; tentatively, D is TRBD1 (5 bases). The V end lost 3 bases, the J end lost 3 bases, and 15 bases lay between the germline ends. Germline CDR1 is SGDLS and CDR2 is YYNGEE. The CDR3 contains 15 residues. This CDR3 is CASSAYEVGDTEAFF. CDR3 DNA: TGTGCCAGCAGCGCCTATGAGGTAGGGGACACTGAAGCTTTCTTT.

The CDR3 sequence is CASSSRTVLRNTEAFF. In DNA form, the CDR3 reads TGTGCCAGTAGTAGCCGGACAGTTCTAAGGAACACTGAAGCTTTCTTT. The chain recombines TRBV19 with TRBJ1-1, with D perhaps matching TRBD1 (6 bases). Germline V gives CDR1 LNHDA, CDR2 SQIVND (reference sequence). V was cut by 4 bases and J by 1 base, with 16 bases left in between. This CDR3 has 16 amino acids.

This clone was counted only a few times. The V and J genes are TRBV10-2 and TRBJ2-1; 12 bases fit TRBD2. The CDR3 sequence is 15 residues long. Per germline, CDR1 WSHSY and CDR2 SAAADI. The J segment lost 8 bases and the V segment lost 4 bases, leaving 6 bases of the junction unmatched. CDR3 nucleotide sequence: TGCGCCAGCAGTGTGCTAGCGGGAGGGCTCTATGAGCAGTTCTTC. It is translated as CASSVLAGGLYEQFF.

As DNA, the CDR3 is TGTGCCAGTAGTAGCGGGCAGGACATACTCCAAGAGACCCAGTACTTC. The encoded protein is CASSSGQDILQETQYF. V usage is TRBV19 and J usage is TRBJ2-5, with D perhaps matching TRBD1 or TRBD2 (5 bases each). Trimming took off 4 bases at V and 1 base at J, with 16 bases between the two ends. The germline V gene has CDR1 LNHDA and CDR2 SQIVND (reference sequence). The CDR3 length is 16 residues.

The genes are TRBV11-2 and TRBJ2-5; no clear D. Germline V lookup: CDR1 SGHAT, CDR2 FQNNGV. This CDR3 is 13 amino acids long. Trimming shortened V by 5 bases and J by 0 bases, and 7 bases separated the two germline ends. CDR3 nucleotide sequence: TGTGCCAGCAGCCGGAGAAACCAAGAGACCCAGTACTTC. As protein: CASSRRNQETQYF.

This clone appeared once. The chain couples TRBV5-1 to TRBJ2-1, with D possibly being TRBD1 or TRBD2 (5 bases each). This CDR3 comprises 18 residues. V lost 1 base and J lost 0, with 17 bases in between. Germline assignment: CDR1 SGHRS and CDR2 YFSETQ. CDR3 coding DNA: TGCGCCAGCAGCTTGAGGGGAGCCGTCTTGAGCTCCTACAATGAGCAGTTCTTC. This gives the protein CASSLRGAVLSSYNEQFF.

The DNA of the CDR3 is TGTGCCAGCTCACCAAGTGGAGGGCCCGGAAACACCATATATTTT. It translates to CASSPSGGPGNTIYF. The rearrangement joins TRBV18 to TRBJ1-3, with D unclear. V was clipped by 2 bases and J by 4 bases, with 12 bases between them. Germline assignment: CDR1 KGHSH and CDR2 LQKENI. The CDR3 is made up of 15 amino acids.

CDR3 nucleotide sequence: TGTGCCAGCAGCCAGAGACTAGCGGGAAGAGCAGATACGCAGTATTTT. Amino acids: CASSQRLAGRADTQYF. J is TRBJ2-3 and V is TRBV14, with TRBD2 matching over 11 bases. Germline assignment: CDR1 SGHDN and CDR2 FVKESK. The CDR3 sequence is 16 residues long. V lost 3 bases and J lost 4; bases outside the gene matches: 6.

There are a few counts of this clone. J is TRBJ1-5 and V is TRBV28, with 12 bases aligning to TRBD1. The ends lost 5 bases at V and 4 bases at J; junction bases unmatched: 15. Germline lookup yields CDR1 MDHEN and CDR2 SYDVKM. CDR3 size: 19 residues. DNA of the CDR3: TGTGCCAGCAGTCTTAGCCCGGGACAGGGGGCTTGGGGTAATCAGCCCCAGCATTTT. Its translation: CASSLSPGQGAWGNQPQHF. The full variable domain, with the rest looked up from reference TRBV28 and TRBJ1-5, is DVKVTQSSRYLVKRTGEKVFLECVQDMDHENMFWYRQDPGLGLRLIYFSYDVKMKEKGDIPEGYSVSREKKERFSLILESASTNQTSMYLCASSLSPGQGAWGNQPQHFGDGTRLSIL.

The V and J genes are TRBV28 and TRBJ2-3; D is possibly TRBD2 (8 bases). In germline, CDR1 is MDHEN, CDR2 SYDVKM. This CDR3 has 18 residues. V lost 6 bases to trimming and J lost 8 bases, with 30 bases between them. The CDR3 sequence: CASRGKGARAGEDVTQYF. The CDR3 DNA follows: TGTGCCAGCAGAGGAAAGGGGGCGCGAGCGGGAGAAGATGTTACGCAGTATTTT.

This clone occurred a few times. This sequence joins TRBV18 and TRBJ2-2; D gene unclear. Germline-derived CDR1 and CDR2 are KGHSH and LQKENI. This CDR3 spans 16 amino acids. The ends were cut back, 2 bases at V and 0 bases at J, with 10 bases in the middle. The CDR3 spells CASSPAHAPNTGELFF. In DNA form, the CDR3 reads TGTGCCAGCTCACCAGCCCACGCACCGAACACCGGGGAGCTGTTTTTT.

The V call is TRBV28, the J call TRBJ2-7, with 7 bases that match TRBD2. CDR1 MDHEN and CDR2 SYDVKM come from the germline V gene. The CDR3 totals 15 residues. Germline trimming cut 1 base from V and 2 bases from J; bases unmatched to any gene: 5. CDR3 bases: TGTGCCAGCAGTTTATTACTAGCGACGACCTACGAGCAGTACTTC. This sequence encodes CASSLLLATTYEQYF.

Of note for this clone: The same CDR3 is also encoded by other DNA sequences in this sample. The V gene is TRBV6-5, the J gene TRBJ2-2, with D perhaps given as TRBD1 or TRBD2 (6 bases each). The germline V and J ends were trimmed by 6 bases and 7 bases, with 15 bases remaining between them. Germline V gene sequence: CDR1 MNHEY, CDR2 SVGAGI. This CDR3 spans 14 amino acids. The CDR3 bases are TGTGCCAGCAGGACGCCGGGGGCAAGCGGGGAGCTGTTTTTT. Its translation is CASRTPGASGELFF.

The genes are TRBV7-2 and TRBJ2-7; TRBD2 matches 7 bases. The CDR3 totals 15 residues. The junction had 10 bases not matched to a gene; V was cut back by 5 bases and J by 3 bases. Germline CDR1 SGHTA, CDR2 FQGNSA. The CDR3 bases are TGTGCCAGCAGCCTCCTAGGCGGGAGCGTCTACGAGCAGTACTTC. Its translation is CASSLLGGSVYEQYF.

The DNA for the CDR3 is TGTGCCAGCAGTTCCAACAACAGGGGACAAGGCTACACCTTC. It codes for CASSSNNRGQGYTF. J is TRBJ1-2 and V is TRBV27, with TRBD1 matching over 7 bases. Germline V lookup: CDR1 MNHEY, CDR2 SMNVEV (reference sequence). CDR3 length equals 14 residues. The V and J ends lost 4 bases and 8 bases, in that order; junction bases with no gene match: 10.

This chain connects TRBV29-1 to TRBJ1-2; 11 positions match TRBD1. The CDR3 contains 14 residues. V dropped 3 bases and J dropped 8; count of bases not matched to a gene: 8. Per germline, CDR1 SQVTM and CDR2 ANQGSEA. CDR3 loop: CSVDIGQGARGYTF. The CDR3, as DNA: TGCAGCGTTGATATAGGACAGGGGGCTAGGGGCTACACCTTC. The whole variable domain, remainder taken from reference TRBV29-1 and TRBJ1-2, is SAVISQKPSRDICQRGTSLTIQCQVDSQVTMMFWYRQQPGQSLTLIATANQGSEATYESGFVIDKFPISRPNLTFSTLTVSNMSPEDSSIYLCSVDIGQGARGYTFGSGTRLTVV.

As concerns this clone: The sample holds other DNA sequences that translate to the same CDR3. The V gene is TRBV5-1, the J gene TRBJ1-2, with 7 positions matching TRBD1. Germline trimming cut 4 bases from V and 4 bases from J; bases unmatched to any gene: 7. The CDR3 is 14 residues long. Looked up from germline, CDR1 is SGHRS and CDR2 is YFSETQ. The CDR3 bases are TGCGCCAGCAGCCCGGGGACAGAAACCTATGGCTACACCTTC. Its protein is CASSPGTETYGYTF.

This chain's CDR3 is CASSLGHPGLATYEQYF. The CDR3 nucleotides are TGCGCCAGCAGCTTGGGACATCCGGGACTAGCAACATACGAGCAGTACTTC. This rearrangement joins TRBV5-1 to TRBJ2-7; 9 bases match TRBD2. The CDR3 extends over 17 amino acids. Germline V gives CDR1 SGHRS, CDR2 YFSETQ. The junction had 11 bases not matched to a gene; V was cut back by 0 bases and J by 4 bases.

The gene calls are TRBV11-2 and TRBJ2-7; TRBD2 matches at 8 bases. The V segment lost 5 bases and the J segment 0 bases; nucleotides outside the gene matches: 9. The CDR3 sequence is 16 residues long. Germline CDR1 and CDR2: SGHAT and FQNNGV. The CDR3 spells CASSLLGSGNSYEQYF. The CDR3 DNA follows: TGTGCCAGCAGCCTTTTAGGTAGCGGGAACTCCTACGAGCAGTACTTC.